A selection of T cell receptor beta chains follows, all from one sample in a study of CD8 T cells in ankylosing spondylitis. TCRdb re-analysed the 5' RACE reads in MiXCR, keeping a single row per CDR3 protein. This table holds some 840,000 distinct CDR3 sequences, roughly 12% found once. Sequences were obtained from blood, either unsorted or a sorted T cell fraction (not recorded which). Source of these receptors: a male donor with ankylosing spondylitis. Each CDR3 is given with its conserved first and last residue. A D gene is named only where the DNA matches it firmly. Rows may omit the clone size; those that give it use once, few, many or a size class.

v_call: TRBV7-8
clone_size: NA
d_call: TRBD2
j_call: TRBJ2-7
cdr3_aa: CASSLRTSGRDASGEQYF
cdr3_nt: TGTGCCAGCTCCTTAAGGACTAGCGGGAGGGACGCCTCGGGCGAGCAGTACTTC

v_call: TRBV12-3/TRBV12-4
clone_size: many
d_call: TRBD1
j_call: TRBJ2-2
cdr3_aa: CASSRDRGYTGELFF
cdr3_nt: TGTGCCAGCAGCCGAGACAGGGGATACACCGGGGAGCTGTTTTTT

v_call: TRBV5-1
clone_size: few
d_call: NA
j_call: TRBJ1-1
cdr3_aa: CASSLTSGMNTEAFF
cdr3_nt: TGCGCCAGCTCCCTGACCTCCGGGATGAACACTGAAGCTTTCTTT

v_call: TRBV6-5
clone_size: NA
d_call: TRBD1
j_call: TRBJ2-3
cdr3_aa: CASSYDRERTDTQYF
cdr3_nt: TGTGCCAGCAGTTACGACAGGGAACGAACAGATACGCAGTATTTT

v_call: TRBV20-1
clone_size: few
d_call: NA
j_call: TRBJ1-4
cdr3_aa: CSARVEDWATNEKLFF
cdr3_nt: TGCAGTGCTAGAGTTGAGGATTGGGCAACTAATGAAAAACTGTTTTTT

v_call: TRBV30
clone_size: NA
d_call: NA
j_call: TRBJ1-6
cdr3_aa: CAWSVRGLGRLHF
cdr3_nt: TGTGCCTGGAGTGTCAGGGGTCTCGGAAGACTCCACTTT

v_call: TRBV9
clone_size: NA
d_call: NA
j_call: TRBJ2-1
cdr3_aa: CASSVGGWNEQFF
cdr3_nt: TGTGCCAGCAGCGTAGGGGGTTGGAATGAGCAGTTCTTC

v_call: TRBV30
clone_size: few
d_call: NA
j_call: TRBJ1-1
cdr3_aa: CAWNVALNTEAFF
cdr3_nt: TGTGCCTGGAACGTAGCCTTGAACACTGAAGCTTTCTTT

v_call: TRBV7-2
clone_size: NA
d_call: NA
j_call: TRBJ2-7
cdr3_aa: CASTIQGGLSYEQYF
cdr3_nt: TGTGCCAGCACCATCCAGGGGGGACTCTCCTACGAGCAGTACTTC

v_call: TRBV20-1
clone_size: NA
d_call: NA
j_call: TRBJ2-2
cdr3_aa: CSARAPFGELFF
cdr3_nt: TGCAGTGCTAGGGCACCTTTCGGGGAGCTGTTTTTT

v_call: TRBV7-8
clone_size: few
d_call: NA
j_call: TRBJ2-5
cdr3_aa: CASSADSMETQYF
cdr3_nt: TGTGCCAGCAGCGCGGACAGTATGGAGACCCAGTACTTC

v_call: TRBV15
clone_size: NA
d_call: NA
j_call: TRBJ1-5
cdr3_aa: CATSRDLGREGQPQHF
cdr3_nt: TGTGCCACCAGCAGAGATCTCGGCAGGGAGGGACAGCCCCAGCATTTT

v_call: TRBV20-1
clone_size: NA
d_call: NA
j_call: TRBJ1-2
cdr3_aa: CSARSVRGGYTF
cdr3_nt: TGCAGTGCTAGAAGTGTACGAGGTGGCTACACCTTC

v_call: TRBV11-2
clone_size: few
d_call: TRBD2
j_call: TRBJ2-1
cdr3_aa: CASSLRASGYNEQFF
cdr3_nt: TGTGCCAGCAGCTTACGGGCTAGCGGTTACAATGAGCAGTTCTTC

v_call: TRBV4-3
clone_size: NA
d_call: NA
j_call: TRBJ2-7
cdr3_aa: CASSLSLRPYEQYF
cdr3_nt: TGCGCCAGCAGCCTTAGTTTACGGCCCTACGAGCAGTACTTC

v_call: TRBV12-3/TRBV12-4
clone_size: many
d_call: NA
j_call: TRBJ2-5
cdr3_aa: CASKGQGRETQYF
cdr3_nt: TGTGCCAGCAAGGGTCAGGGCCGAGAGACCCAGTACTTC

v_call: TRBV27
clone_size: NA
d_call: NA
j_call: TRBJ1-5
cdr3_aa: CASSERVGNQPQHF
cdr3_nt: TGTGCCAGCAGTGAGAGGGTGGGAAATCAGCCCCAGCATTTT

v_call: TRBV15
clone_size: NA
d_call: NA
j_call: TRBJ2-1
cdr3_aa: CATSRDSPSEYNEQFF
cdr3_nt: TGTGCCACCAGCAGAGATTCGCCTAGCGAATACAATGAGCAGTTCTTC

v_call: TRBV7-2
clone_size: many
d_call: TRBD2
j_call: TRBJ2-1
cdr3_aa: CASSLLAGAVNEQFF
cdr3_nt: TGTGCCAGCAGCTTACTAGCGGGGGCCGTCAATGAGCAGTTCTTC

v_call: TRBV28
clone_size: many
d_call: NA
j_call: TRBJ2-3
cdr3_aa: CASTHQSNTDTQYF
cdr3_nt: TGTGCCAGCACCCATCAATCGAACACAGATACGCAGTATTTT

v_call: TRBV20-1
clone_size: few
d_call: NA
j_call: TRBJ1-5
cdr3_aa: CSATAGTPDQPQHF
cdr3_nt: TGCAGTGCTACAGCCGGGACACCAGATCAGCCCCAGCATTTT

v_call: TRBV7-9
clone_size: NA
d_call: TRBD1
j_call: TRBJ1-5
cdr3_aa: CASSPGTGVGGNQPQHF
cdr3_nt: TGTGCCAGCAGCCCCGGGACAGGGGTTGGTGGGAATCAGCCCCAGCATTTT

v_call: TRBV4-1
clone_size: once
d_call: TRBD2
j_call: TRBJ2-5
cdr3_aa: CASRPGGAEGETQYF
cdr3_nt: TGCGCCAGCAGACCCGGGGGGGCGGAGGGAGAGACCCAGTACTTC

v_call: TRBV12-3/TRBV12-4
clone_size: NA
d_call: NA
j_call: TRBJ2-1
cdr3_aa: CASSSSYFIGGSYNEQFF
cdr3_nt: TGTGCCAGCAGTTCCAGTTACTTTATAGGGGGTTCCTACAATGAGCAGTTCTTC

v_call: TRBV20-1
clone_size: few
d_call: NA
j_call: TRBJ2-5
cdr3_aa: CSARDHGDETQYF
cdr3_nt: TGCAGTGCTAGAGATCACGGGGACGAGACCCAGTACTTC

v_call: TRBV24-1
clone_size: few
d_call: NA
j_call: TRBJ2-5
cdr3_aa: CATSGLGGTQETQYF
cdr3_nt: TGTGCCACCAGTGGATTGGGCGGTACGCAAGAGACCCAGTACTTC

v_call: TRBV29-1
clone_size: many
d_call: NA
j_call: TRBJ1-1
cdr3_aa: CSVEIGETEAFF
cdr3_nt: TGCAGCGTTGAAATAGGAGAGACTGAAGCTTTCTTT

v_call: TRBV7-3
clone_size: many
d_call: NA
j_call: TRBJ2-5
cdr3_aa: CASSPRWGSQETQYF
cdr3_nt: TGTGCCAGCAGCCCCCGGTGGGGCAGTCAAGAGACCCAGTACTTC

v_call: TRBV10-2
clone_size: NA
d_call: NA
j_call: TRBJ2-1
cdr3_aa: CASSESMSGRNEQFF
cdr3_nt: TGCGCCAGCAGTGAGTCGATGTCGGGACGCAATGAGCAGTTCTTC

v_call: TRBV7-3
clone_size: few
d_call: TRBD1
j_call: TRBJ1-2
cdr3_aa: CASGRTGGANYGYTF
cdr3_nt: TGTGCCAGCGGCCGGACAGGGGGCGCGAACTATGGCTACACCTTC

v_call: TRBV7-9
clone_size: NA
d_call: NA
j_call: TRBJ1-1
cdr3_aa: CASSPTGARAFF
cdr3_nt: TGTGCCAGCAGCCCCACGGGGGCTCGAGCTTTCTTT

v_call: TRBV12-3/TRBV12-4
clone_size: few
d_call: TRBD1
j_call: TRBJ2-7
cdr3_aa: CASSFTPGQGSSYEQYF
cdr3_nt: TGTGCCAGCAGTTTTACCCCGGGACAGGGGAGCTCCTACGAGCAGTACTTC

v_call: TRBV5-1
clone_size: many
d_call: NA
j_call: TRBJ1-3
cdr3_aa: CASSLGTSGNTIYF
cdr3_nt: TGTGCCAGCAGCTTAGGTACCTCTGGAAACACCATATATTTT

v_call: TRBV10-3
clone_size: few
d_call: NA
j_call: TRBJ2-7
cdr3_aa: CAISEYHRTYEQYF
cdr3_nt: TGTGCCATCAGTGAGTACCACAGAACCTACGAGCAGTACTTC

v_call: TRBV20-1
clone_size: many
d_call: TRBD2
j_call: TRBJ2-7
cdr3_aa: CSVSGTSLHEQYF
cdr3_nt: TGCAGTGTCTCCGGGACTAGCCTACACGAGCAGTACTTC

v_call: TRBV5-5
clone_size: NA
d_call: NA
j_call: TRBJ2-1
cdr3_aa: CASSLGASLNYNEQFF
cdr3_nt: TGTGCCAGCAGCTTGGGGGCCTCACTGAACTACAATGAGCAGTTCTTC

v_call: TRBV10-3
clone_size: many
d_call: TRBD2
j_call: TRBJ2-3
cdr3_aa: CAISATSGEDTQYF
cdr3_nt: TGTGCCATCAGCGCTACTAGCGGAGAGGATACGCAGTATTTT

v_call: TRBV5-1
clone_size: NA
d_call: NA
j_call: TRBJ2-3
cdr3_aa: CASSLSMGGPATDTQYF
cdr3_nt: TGCGCCAGCAGCTTGTCTATGGGGGGGCCGGCCACAGATACGCAGTATTTT

v_call: TRBV4-3
clone_size: NA
d_call: NA
j_call: TRBJ1-5
cdr3_aa: CASSQVMQGTDNSNQPQHF
cdr3_nt: TGCGCCAGCAGCCAAGTCATGCAGGGAACGGATAATAGCAATCAGCCCCAGCATTTT

v_call: TRBV9
clone_size: NA
d_call: NA
j_call: TRBJ1-6
cdr3_aa: CASSARAGGRNSPLHF
cdr3_nt: TGTGCCAGCAGCGCCCGCGCCGGAGGGCGAAATTCACCCCTCCACTTT

v_call: TRBV15
clone_size: many
d_call: NA
j_call: TRBJ1-2
cdr3_aa: CATGQSLYGYTF
cdr3_nt: TGTGCCACCGGACAGAGCCTCTATGGCTACACCTTC

v_call: TRBV20-1
clone_size: NA
d_call: TRBD2
j_call: TRBJ2-3
cdr3_aa: CSAGLAGVQSDTQYF
cdr3_nt: TGCAGTGCTGGACTAGCGGGGGTACAATCAGATACGCAGTATTTT

v_call: TRBV30
clone_size: NA
d_call: NA
j_call: TRBJ2-7
cdr3_aa: CAWSPPLRQQYF
cdr3_nt: TGTGCCTGGAGTCCACCCCTCCGCCAGCAGTACTTC

v_call: TRBV4-3
clone_size: NA
d_call: TRBD2
j_call: TRBJ2-1
cdr3_aa: CASSRGLEVAYNEQFF
cdr3_nt: TGCGCCAGCAGCCGAGGACTAGAGGTCGCATACAATGAGCAGTTCTTC

v_call: TRBV5-1
clone_size: few
d_call: NA
j_call: TRBJ1-1
cdr3_aa: CASSPGPGMNTEAFF
cdr3_nt: TGCGCCAGCAGCCCTGGACCCGGTATGAACACTGAAGCTTTCTTT